A single sample is the source of the 3 T cell receptor beta chains below, sequenced in a study of blood T cell repertoires in COVID-19. Assay: immunoSEQ multiplex PCR; the TCRdb copy retains only in-frame clones and omits some. The sample holds approximately 200,000 clones, about 81% seen once. What was sequenced was peripheral blood. These receptors were taken from a woman aged 80 or older with COVID-19, enrolled during active disease.

In this sample, this clone turned up once. This chain links TRBV21-1 with TRBJ1-1; the listed D gene, TRBD1, was not tested against the DNA. TRBV21-1 is a known pseudogene. The CDR3 runs 19 residues. CDR3 nucleotides: TGTGCCAGCAGCAAAGTCCGGGACAGGGGGCTAAAAGAGAACACTGAAGCTTTCTTT. Translation gives CASSKVRDRGLKENTEAFF.

The chain employs TRBV4-3 and TRBJ1-1; the D gene is possibly TRBD1 (5 bases). V gave up 1 base and J gave up 6 bases, with 15 bases separating them. The CDR3 is made up of 15 amino acids. The V gene's germline CDR1 is LGHNA and CDR2 YSLEER. CDR3 nucleotides: TGCGCCAGCAGCCAAGGAATGGCCTCGGGGGCTGAAGCTTTCTTT. Its translation: CASSQGMASGAEAFF.

The table lists this clone with a few counts. This sequence joins TRBV7-2 and TRBJ2-7; TRBD2 aligns across 10 bases. The germline gives CDR1 SGHTA, CDR2 FQGNSA. The CDR3 runs 15 residues. Trimming at V came to 1 base and at J to 9 bases, leaving 9 bases not matched to a gene. CDR3 bases: TGTGCCAGCAGCTTAGGTGGGCTAGCGGGAGACCCGCAGTACTTC. Amino acid sequence: CASSLGGLAGDPQYF.